A single sample is the source of the 25 T cell receptor beta chains below, sequenced in a study of blood T cell repertoires in COVID-19. The method was immunoSEQ multiplex PCR; TCRdb's version includes in-frame clones alone and lacks a portion of them. The sample yields roughly 120,000 clones, 87% seen once. Sample: peripheral blood. These receptors were obtained from a woman in her forties or fifties with acute or convalescent COVID-19.

This clone occurred once. The chain recombines TRBV3-1 (or the pseudogene TRBV3-2) with TRBJ1-2; tentative D call: TRBD1 (5 bases). The CDR3 has 16 residues. V was shortened by 5 bases and J by 7 bases, with 23 bases between the two germline ends. CDR1 and CDR2 from the germline V gene are LGHDT and YNNKEL (reference sequence). CDR3 loop: CASSDRSRVRAPGYTF. In nucleotides, the CDR3 is TGTGCCAGCAGCGATCGTTCTAGGGTCAGGGCACCTGGCTACACCTTC.

The chain uses TRBV11-2 and TRBJ1-4; 9 nucleotides match TRBD1. V trimming: 5 bases; J trimming: 7 bases; junction bases outside the gene matches: 8. Germline values: CDR1 SGHAT, CDR2 FQNNGV. This CDR3 region has 15 residues. CDR3 amino acids: CASSVTGTGSEKLFF. CDR3 nucleotide sequence: TGTGCCAGCAGCGTCACGGGGACAGGGAGTGAAAAACTGTTTTTT. Drawing the rest from reference TRBV11-2 and TRBJ1-4, the complete variable domain is EAGVAQSPRYKIIEKRQSVAFWCNPISGHATLYWYQQILGQGPKLLIQFQNNGVVDDSQLPKDRFSAERLKGVDSTLKIQPAKLEDSAVYLCASSVTGTGSEKLFFGSGTQLSVL.

The chain joins TRBV11-3 to TRBJ1-1; TRBD1 agrees at 8 bases. The CDR3 contains 15 residues. Trimming took 4 bases from V and 0 from J; bases not matched to a gene: 4. Germline CDR1 SGHNT, CDR2 YENEEA. The CDR3 DNA reads as TGTGCCAGCAGCTCCCGACAGGGGATGAACACTGAAGCTTTCTTT. Protein product: CASSSRQGMNTEAFF. Full variable domain (outside the CDR3, taken from reference TRBV11-3 and TRBJ1-1): EAGVVQSPRYKIIEKKQPVAFWCNPISGHNTLYWYLQNLGQGPELLIRYENEEAVDDSQLPKDRFSAERLKGVDSTLKIQPAELGDSAVYLCASSSRQGMNTEAFFGQGTRLTVV.

V gene TRBV7-2 combines with J gene TRBJ1-2; TRBD1 is a possible D gene (5 bases). The CDR3 runs 14 residues. The V end was cut by 5 bases, the J end by 5 bases, with 15 bases between. The germline gives CDR1 SGHTA, CDR2 FQGNSA. This chain's CDR3 is CASSRAGVLYGYTF. As DNA, the CDR3 is TGTGCCAGCAGCCGGGCGGGGGTCCTTTATGGCTACACCTTC.

The chain is built from TRBV19 and TRBJ2-7; 11 nucleotides match TRBD2. V was pared by 3 bases and J by 3 bases, with 7 bases of the junction left unmatched. There are 16 residues in the CDR3. In germline, CDR1 is LNHDA, CDR2 SQIVND (reference sequence). The CDR3 coding sequence is TGTGCCAGTAGTATTCTGCTAGCGGGGGGTTACTACGAGCAGTACTTC. It codes for CASSILLAGGYYEQYF.

This rearrangement joins TRBV19 to TRBJ1-6; 9 bases are a match to TRBD1. Germline loops: CDR1 LNHDA, CDR2 SQIVND (reference sequence). The CDR3 loop spans 16 amino acids. Unmatched junction bases numbered 9, after V lost 5 bases and J lost 7 bases. This CDR3 is CASSPSGQGENSPLHF. CDR3 DNA: TGTGCCAGTAGTCCGTCGGGACAGGGTGAGAATTCACCCCTCCACTTT. The complete variable domain, with remaining parts taken from reference TRBV19 and TRBJ1-6, reads DGGITQSPKYLFRKEGQNVTLSCEQNLNHDAMYWYRQDPGQGLRLIYYSQIVNDFQKGDIAEGYSVSREKKESFPLTVTSAQKNPTAFYLCASSPSGQGENSPLHFGNGTRLTVT.

The chain joins TRBV9 to TRBJ2-1; the match to TRBD2 covers 8 bases. The germline gives CDR1 SGDLS, CDR2 YYNGEE. V was clipped by 4 bases and J by 3 bases; unmatched bases: 6. This CDR3 has 15 residues. CDR3 region: CASSSAGVDYNEQFF. CDR3 sequence (DNA): TGTGCCAGCAGCTCAGCGGGAGTCGACTACAATGAGCAGTTCTTC.

The rearrangement joins TRBV10-3 to TRBJ2-7, with a tentative D call TRBD2 (7 bases). CDR3 length: 14 residues. The V gene lost 2 bases and the J gene lost 5 bases, with 13 bases spanning the gap. From germline, CDR1 is ENHRY and CDR2 SYGVKD. CDR3: CAISERGGVHEQYF. CDR3 in DNA: TGTGCCATCAGTGAGAGGGGGGGTGTACACGAGCAGTACTTC.

The V call is TRBV10-3, the J call TRBJ1-4; 9 bases map to TRBD1. The length of the CDR3 is 15 residues. CDR1 is ENHRY, CDR2 SYGVKD, per germline. Trimming removed 3 bases from V and 7 bases from J; junction bases left unmatched: 6. CDR3 in DNA: TGTGCCATCAGTGATGGGGACAGGGTGGGTGAAAAACTGTTTTTT. As protein: CAISDGDRVGEKLFF.

The chain recombines TRBV29-1 with TRBJ1-1, with a tentative D call TRBD1 (5 bases). V shed 4 bases and J shed 9 bases, with 12 bases lying between them. In germline, CDR1 is SQVTM, CDR2 ANQGSEA. This CDR3 comprises 11 residues. CDR3 DNA sequence: TGCAGCGTTGGGTGGGCAGGGAAAGCTTTCTTT. Encoded protein: CSVGWAGKAFF. Using reference TRBV29-1 and TRBJ1-1 for the parts outside the CDR3, the full variable domain is SAVISQKPSRDICQRGTSLTIQCQVDSQVTMMFWYRQQPGQSLTLIATANQGSEATYESGFVIDKFPISRPNLTFSTLTVSNMSPEDSSIYLCSVGWAGKAFFGQGTRLTVV.

The J gene is TRBJ1-6, the V gene TRBV7-3; the D gene is possibly TRBD1 (6 bases). V gave up 2 bases and J gave up 8 bases, with 13 bases separating them. CDR1 is SGHTA and CDR2 is FQGTGA in the germline V gene. The CDR3 runs 15 residues. In DNA, the CDR3 is TGTGCCAGCAGCTTAGGGGGCAATATGCATTCACCCCTCCACTTT. Its translation: CASSLGGNMHSPLHF.

V gene TRBV5-6 combines with J gene TRBJ1-2; D is ambiguous. The germline V gene encodes CDR1 SGHDT and CDR2 YYEEEE. This CDR3 contains 14 residues. V lost 3 bases and J 4 bases, leaving 13 bases between the germline ends. The CDR3, as DNA: TGTGCCAGCAGCTCGGGAGCGAGGGTCTATGGCTACACCTTC. This encodes CASSSGARVYGYTF.

The chain links TRBV5-5 to TRBJ2-2; the D gene is possibly TRBD1 (6 bases). Germline CDR1 is SGHKS and CDR2 is YYEKEE (reference sequence). The CDR3 sequence is 16 residues long. The V end was cut by 4 bases, the J end by 4 bases, with 17 bases between. This chain's CDR3 is CASSAQTGGSTGELFF. The CDR3 region has the DNA TGTGCCAGCAGCGCCCAGACAGGCGGTAGCACCGGGGAGCTGTTTTTT.

The chain couples TRBV10-1 to TRBJ2-3; D possibly corresponds to TRBD2 (6 bases). The CDR3 has 13 residues. Germline values: CDR1 WNHNN, CDR2 SYGVQD (reference sequence). The V end was cut by 4 bases, the J end by 5 bases, with 10 bases between. The CDR3 coding sequence is TGCGCCAGCAGTGGGGACTCGAGAGATACGCAGTATTTT. Translating it yields CASSGDSRDTQYF.

The chain is built from TRBV5-5 and TRBJ2-7, with D unclear. The V and J ends lost 1 base and 2 bases respectively, with 10 bases between them. Germline loops: CDR1 SGHKS, CDR2 YYEKEE (reference sequence). The CDR3 consists of 14 residues. CDR3 nucleotide sequence: TGTGCCAGCAGCTTGACAGTTTCAGCCTACGAGCAGTACTTC. Residues: CASSLTVSAYEQYF.

The gene calls are TRBV4-1 and TRBJ2-5; 7 nucleotides agree with TRBD1. V trimming: 0 bases; J trimming: 1 base; junction bases outside the gene matches: 8. This CDR3 is built from 17 residues. Germline V lookup: CDR1 MGHRA, CDR2 YSYEKL. CDR3 coding DNA: TGCGCCAGCAGCCAAGATCGGACGACAGGGTCCCAAGAGACCCAGTACTTC. This encodes CASSQDRTTGSQETQYF.

This clone was detected once. The chain employs TRBV3-1 (or the pseudogene TRBV3-2) and TRBJ1-1; no firm D call. Germline CDR1 and CDR2: LGHDT and YNNKEL (reference sequence). CDR3 length: 13 residues. V lost 5 bases, J lost 4 bases, and 11 bases lay in between. The CDR3 coding sequence is TGTGCCAGCAGCAGTGGAGGGTTCACTGAAGCTTTCTTT. It is translated as CASSSGGFTEAFF.

The V gene is TRBV19, the J gene TRBJ2-6; TRBD1 might be the D (5 bases). CDR3 size: 15 residues. Germline V lookup: CDR1 LNHDA, CDR2 SQIVND (reference sequence). V was clipped by 4 bases and J by 4 bases, with 11 bases between them. The CDR3 coding sequence is TGTGCCAGTAGTACAACCTCAGGGGGGGCCAACGTCCTGACTTTC. This sequence encodes CASSTTSGGANVLTF. The whole variable domain, filled in from reference TRBV19 and TRBJ2-6, reads DGGITQSPKYLFRKEGQNVTLSCEQNLNHDAMYWYRQDPGQGLRLIYYSQIVNDFQKGDIAEGYSVSREKKESFPLTVTSAQKNPTAFYLCASSTTSGGANVLTFGAGSRLTVL.

This clone was detected only a few times. The genes are TRBV15 and TRBJ2-1; 14 nucleotides align to TRBD2. There are 18 residues in the CDR3. J was trimmed by 9 bases and V by 5 bases; bases with no gene match: 15. Germline CDR1 LNHNV, CDR2 YYDKDF (reference sequence). CDR3 sequence reads: CATSPRYPGLAGAFEQFF. The CDR3 nucleotides read TGTGCCACCAGCCCGCGGTATCCGGGACTAGCGGGAGCCTTTGAGCAGTTCTTC.

The J gene is TRBJ1-2, the V gene TRBV19, with TRBD1 matching over 10 bases. The CDR3 extends over 16 amino acids. Germline CDR1 is LNHDA and CDR2 is SQIVND (reference sequence). Unmatched junction bases numbered 11, after V lost 0 bases and J lost 10 bases. In nucleotides, the CDR3 is TGTGCCAGTAGTATAGAGGAGACAGGGGGCAGTAACGACTACACCTTC. This translates into CASSIEETGGSNDYTF.

The chain couples TRBV18 to TRBJ2-5; 9 nucleotides align to TRBD2. The CDR3 runs to 14 residues. The V gene end was trimmed by 6 bases and the J gene end by 4 bases; junction bases not matched to a gene: 6. The germline CDR1 and CDR2 sequences are KGHSH and LQKENI. DNA for the CDR3: TGTGCCAGCTCCCCTTTAGCGGGAGCAGAGACCCAGTACTTC. Its translation is CASSPLAGAETQYF.

The chain employs TRBV30 and TRBJ2-7; 8 bases are a match to TRBD2. V shed 5 bases and J 4 bases; nucleotides not matched to a gene: 10. From germline, CDR1 is GTSNPN and CDR2 SVGIG (reference sequence). The CDR3 totals 14 residues. Here the CDR3 DNA reads TGTGCCTGGGGTAGAGCGGGAGAAGGGTACGAGCAGTACTTC. It specifies CAWGRAGEGYEQYF.

In nucleotides, the CDR3 is TGTGCCAGCAGCCACCCCTTACAGGGTCAGTCGACTGAAGCTTTCTTT. Its translation is CASSHPLQGQSTEAFF. The chain carries TRBV5-8 and TRBJ1-1; perhaps TRBD1 as D (6 bases). CDR1 and CDR2 from the germline V gene are SGHTS and YDEGEE. V lost 4 bases to trimming and J lost 5 bases, with 21 bases between them. This CDR3 has 16 residues.

This clone was recorded only once. The V gene is TRBV6-5, the J gene TRBJ2-5; 8 positions match TRBD1. The germline V gene encodes CDR1 MNHEY and CDR2 SVGAGI. Trimming at V came to 0 bases and at J to 3 bases, leaving 6 bases not matched to a gene. This CDR3 is 16 amino acids long. The CDR3, as DNA: TGTGCCAGCAGTTACTCTCCGACAGGGGATGAAGAGACCCAGTACTTC. Translating gives CASSYSPTGDEETQYF.

The gene calls are TRBV5-1 and TRBJ1-5; D remains unclear. Looked up from germline, CDR1 is SGHRS and CDR2 is YFSETQ. The CDR3 is 14 amino acids. Trimming pared 2 bases from V and 5 bases from J, leaving 11 bases between. CDR3 region: CASSFGGFHQPQHF. The DNA for the CDR3 is TGCGCCAGCAGCTTCGGCGGCTTCCATCAGCCCCAGCATTTT.